Following are 13 T cell receptor beta chains from one sample sequenced in a study of Ad26.COV2.S vaccination and SARS-CoV-2 variants. Profiled with immunoSEQ multiplex PCR; TCRdb holds only in-frame clones, not every one. The sample holds some 520,000 clones, 70% to 90% seen once. Stated treatment: some 19 received Ad26.COV2.S at low or high dose, single or two shots; a few received placebo; per-sample allocation not given. Day 63 following the first vaccine or placebo injection was when the samples were taken. Here the sequenced sample was peripheral blood, taken in a trial of Ad26.COV2.S vaccine versus placebo. These receptor sequences come from a person aged 18 to 59 who received the Ad26.COV2.S COVID-19 vaccine or a placebo.

The chain couples TRBV28 to TRBJ2-7; the D is unclear. Germline-derived CDR1 and CDR2 are MDHEN and SYDVKM. Deletions cut 6 bases from V and 3 bases from J, with 6 bases between. The CDR3 consists of 11 residues. CDR3 amino acids: CASRMNYEQYF. DNA of the CDR3: TGTGCCAGCAGAATGAACTACGAGCAGTACTTC.

The chain employs TRBV7-6 and TRBJ2-1; TRBD2 aligns across 8 bases. This CDR3 is built from 18 residues. The V gene end was trimmed by 2 bases and the J gene end by 2 bases; junction bases not matched to a gene: 11. Germline CDR1 reads SGHVS; CDR2 reads FNYEAQ. CDR3 region: CASSLFSREAFAYNEQFF. In DNA, the CDR3 is TGTGCCAGCAGCTTATTTTCGCGGGAGGCTTTCGCCTACAATGAGCAGTTCTTC.

The J gene is TRBJ2-3, the V gene TRBV5-1; D perhaps matches TRBD1 (8 bases). The CDR3 contains 14 residues. The germline V and J ends were trimmed by 7 bases and 4 bases, with 16 bases remaining between them. The germline CDR1 and CDR2 sequences are SGHRS and YFSETQ. The CDR3 here is CASGQGGGPDTQYF. The CDR3 DNA follows: TGCGCCAGCGGACAGGGAGGGGGACCAGATACGCAGTATTTT.

V usage is TRBV30 and J usage is TRBJ2-5, with TRBD2 matching 8 bases. V lost 4 bases to trimming and J lost 7 bases; unmatched junction nucleotides: 14. The CDR3 runs 15 residues. Germline-derived CDR1 and CDR2 are GTSNPN and SVGIG (reference sequence). The CDR3 sequence is CAWITGGASSGTQYF. CDR3 in DNA: TGTGCCTGGATCACGGGGGGGGCGAGTAGTGGGACCCAGTACTTC.

The V gene is TRBV5-6, the J gene TRBJ1-6; possibly TRBD1 for D (6 bases). Germline values: CDR1 SGHDT, CDR2 YYEEEE. CDR3 size: 18 residues. Deletions cut 1 base from V and 0 bases from J, with 14 bases between. This CDR3 is CASSLNQGRSSYNSPLHF. The DNA for the CDR3 is TGTGCCAGCAGCTTGAACCAGGGGAGGAGCTCCTATAATTCACCCCTCCACTTT.

This chain's CDR3 is CASRERVTDTQYF. Written as DNA, the CDR3 is TGTGCCAGCAGAGAGAGGGTGACAGATACGCAGTATTTT. This chain connects TRBV2 to TRBJ2-3; D may be TRBD2 (5 bases). V lost 6 bases and J lost 3, with 10 bases in between. The CDR3 is 13 amino acids. Germline CDR1 reads SNHLY; CDR2 reads FYNNEI.

The rearrangement joins TRBV6-5 to TRBJ1-2, with no clear D. Deletions cut 7 bases from V and 5 bases from J, with 14 bases between. Germline CDR1 MNHEY, CDR2 SVGAGI. This CDR3 has 13 amino acids. CDR3 protein: CASKASAVYGYTF. CDR3 coding DNA: TGTGCCAGCAAGGCGTCGGCCGTTTATGGCTACACCTTC.

CDR3 nucleotides: TGTGCCAGCAGCTTGGGGTCCCCTGGCTCCTACAATGAGCAGTTCTTC. Translated, it gives CASSLGSPGSYNEQFF. V usage is TRBV5-4 and J usage is TRBJ2-1; no clear D. CDR3 length: 16 amino acids. V was shortened by 0 bases and J by 0 bases, with 10 bases between the two germline ends. Looked up from germline, CDR1 is SGHNT and CDR2 is YYREEE (reference sequence).

The J gene is TRBJ2-2, the V gene TRBV5-1; 7 bases align to TRBD1. This CDR3 contains 12 residues. Germline values: CDR1 SGHRS, CDR2 YFSETQ. V lost 7 bases, J lost 6 bases, and 3 bases stayed unmatched. In DNA, the CDR3 is TGCGCCAGCGGACAGGTTCCCGGGGAGCTGTTTTTT. Amino acids: CASGQVPGELFF.

V and J are TRBV7-2 and TRBJ2-1; D call uncertain. CDR1 is SGHTA, CDR2 FQGNSA, per germline. The CDR3 sequence is 14 residues long. The V and J ends lost 1 base and 8 bases respectively, with 12 bases between them. In DNA, the CDR3 is TGTGCCAGCAGCTTAGGGGCTAGGGTCCATGAGCAGTTCTTC. This gives the protein CASSLGARVHEQFF. Supplemented by reference TRBV7-2 and TRBJ2-1, the full variable domain reads GAGVSQSPSNKVTEKGKDVELRCDPISGHTALYWYRQSLGQGLEFLIYFQGNSAPDKSGLPSDRFSAERTGGSVSTLTIQRTQQEDSAVYLCASSLGARVHEQFFGPGTRLTVL.

This clone came up once. This rearrangement joins TRBV6-5 to TRBJ1-1; TRBD1 matches at 7 bases. This CDR3 region has 15 residues. The trim removed 4 bases at V and 4 bases at J, leaving 9 bases unmatched. Looked up from germline, CDR1 is MNHEY and CDR2 is SVGAGI. CDR3 region: CASSSHRGRGTEAFF. The CDR3 DNA reads TGTGCCAGCAGTTCCCACAGGGGCCGCGGCACTGAAGCTTTCTTT.

The V call is TRBV28, the J call TRBJ2-5, with no clear D. Germline V gene lookup returns CDR1 MDHEN and CDR2 SYDVKM. Trimming stripped 6 bases from V and 5 bases from J, with 7 bases between. This CDR3 is built from 11 residues. This CDR3 is CASRAGETQYF. CDR3 nucleotides: TGTGCCAGCAGGGCCGGGGAGACCCAGTACTTC.

CDR3 DNA: TGTGCCAGCAGCTTTACAGGGGATGTTAATGAGCAGTTCTTC. It is translated as CASSFTGDVNEQFF. The gene calls are TRBV7-9 and TRBJ2-1; TRBD1 agrees at 7 bases. The V and J ends lost 3 bases and 7 bases, in that order; junction bases with no gene match: 6. Germline values: CDR1 SEHNR, CDR2 FQNEAQ (reference sequence). The CDR3 consists of 14 residues.